This T cell receptor beta chain is from a study of T and B cells in COVID-19 patients. TRB rearrangements were amplified by multiplex PCR with BIOMED2 TRB-A/B primers. Via MiXCR, TCRdb re-called the multiplex PCR reads, giving one row per CDR3 protein. The sample contains thousands of distinct CDR3 sequences, under 30% of which appear only once. This CDR3 contains 14 residues. With 2 bases removed from V and 1 base from J, the gap between germline ends came to 8 bases. Blood genomic DNA input for TRB amplification was about 240-550 ng. The V call is TRBV12-3 or TRBV12-4, the J call TRBJ1-1; D gene uncertain. The clonotype comes from a human donor with active COVID-19. The sample consisted of blood. This chain's CDR3 is CASSLTSGNTEAFF. In DNA, the CDR3 is TGTGCCAGCAGTTTAACTTCCGGGAACACTGAAGCTTTCTTT.